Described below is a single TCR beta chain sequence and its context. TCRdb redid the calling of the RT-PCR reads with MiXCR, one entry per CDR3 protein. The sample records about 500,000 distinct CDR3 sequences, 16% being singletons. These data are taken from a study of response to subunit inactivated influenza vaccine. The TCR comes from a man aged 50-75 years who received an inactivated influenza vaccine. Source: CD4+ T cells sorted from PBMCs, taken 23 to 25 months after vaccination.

DNA for the CDR3: TGTGCCAGCAGCTTAGCCGGGAGCAAAGAGACCCAGTACTTC. Its protein product is CASSLAGSKETQYF. This chain links TRBV7-2 with TRBJ2-5; D might be TRBD2 (6 bases). V was shortened by 0 bases and J by 3 bases, with 8 bases between the two germline ends. Germline V gene sequence: CDR1 SGHTA, CDR2 FQGNSA. This CDR3 region has 14 residues.